This T cell receptor (beta chain) was captured by sequencing in a study of shared clonotypes between healthy human individuals. About the study: Donors consisted of a couple of women and a few men between 18 and 49.

Repertoires were generated with immunoSEQ multiplex PCR, while TCRdb's copy carries only in-frame clones and drops some. This table has roughly 2.2 million clones, about nine tenths appearing once. Germline V gene data show CDR1 as LNHNV and CDR2 as YYDKDF (reference sequence). Trimming removed 2 bases at V and 0 bases at J, with 16 bases between. This CDR3 is built from 17 residues. Notes on this clone: Antigen specificity is unknown.

Study-wide findings and caveats: A reduction in generation probabilities was seen for non-shared clonotypes relative to those shared by all four donors. The authors expected sequencing depth to affect clonotype sharing among donors.

The genes are TRBV15 and TRBJ1-1; the D gene is possibly TRBD1 (5 bases). The sequence was obtained from a man between 18 and 35 years old in good health. Some clones in this sample may be carry-over from other donors' samples. The specimen sequenced was naive CD4+ T cells from PBMCs. Subset of the sample: CD45RA+ positively selected. The CDR3 here is CATSRPGADTLNTEAFF. The CDR3 region has the DNA TGTGCCACCAGCAGACCGGGCGCGGACACTTTGAACACTGAAGCTTTCTTT.